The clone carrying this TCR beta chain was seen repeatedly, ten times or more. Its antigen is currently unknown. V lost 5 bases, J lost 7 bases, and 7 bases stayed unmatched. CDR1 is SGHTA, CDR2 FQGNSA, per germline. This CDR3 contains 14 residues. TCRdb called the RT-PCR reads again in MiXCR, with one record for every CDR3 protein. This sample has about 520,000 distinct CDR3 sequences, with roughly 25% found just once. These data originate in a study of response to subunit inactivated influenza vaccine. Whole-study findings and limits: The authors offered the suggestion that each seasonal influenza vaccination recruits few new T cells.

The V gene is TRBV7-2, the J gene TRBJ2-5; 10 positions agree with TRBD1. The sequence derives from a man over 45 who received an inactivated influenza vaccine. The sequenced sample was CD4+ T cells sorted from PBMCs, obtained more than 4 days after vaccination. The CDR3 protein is CASSPGTGDRTQYF. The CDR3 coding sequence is TGTGCCAGCAGCCCCGGGACAGGGGATCGGACCCAGTACTTC.